The sequence of this TCR beta chain was determined in a study of T-cell reconstitution after alpha-beta-depleted transplantation in children. CDR1 is SEHNR and CDR2 is FQNEAQ in the germline V gene (reference sequence). V lost 4 bases, J lost 3 bases, and 13 bases lay in between. The CDR3 consists of 15 residues. For TCRbeta, the library was prepared with unique molecular identifiers. MiXCR, applied by TCRdb to the PCR reads, yields one record per CDR3 protein. This table has some 520,000 distinct CDR3 sequences, less than 35% appearing once. This clonotype has a handful of counts. V usage is TRBV7-9 and J usage is TRBJ1-5; D is possibly TRBD1 (6 bases). Specimen: PBMCs from the stem cell graft donor, collected from the stem cell graft. The receptor comes from a human donor who donated a stem cell graft to a child with aplastic anemia. This CDR3 is CASSSMTGINQPQHF. DNA of the CDR3: TGTGCCAGCAGCTCCATGACAGGTATCAATCAGCCCCAGCATTTT.